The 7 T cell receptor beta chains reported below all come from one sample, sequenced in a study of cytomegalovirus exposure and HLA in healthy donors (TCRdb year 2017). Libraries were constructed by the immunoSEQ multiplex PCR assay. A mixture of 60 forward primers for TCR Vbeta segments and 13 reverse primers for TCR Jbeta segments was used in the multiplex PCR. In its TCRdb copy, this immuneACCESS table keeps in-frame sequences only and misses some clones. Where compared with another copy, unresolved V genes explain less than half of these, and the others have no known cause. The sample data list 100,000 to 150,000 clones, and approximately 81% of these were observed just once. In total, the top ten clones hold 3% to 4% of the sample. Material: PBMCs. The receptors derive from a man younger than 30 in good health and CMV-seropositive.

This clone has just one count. CDR3 amino acids: CASSPYRTSGSSYEQYF. The CDR3 nucleotides read TGTGCCAGCTCACCGTACCGGACTAGCGGGAGCTCCTACGAGCAGTACTTC. The gene calls are TRBV18 and TRBJ2-7, with 13 nucleotides matching TRBD2. Germline trimming cut 3 bases from V and 0 bases from J; bases unmatched to any gene: 5. From germline, CDR1 is KGHSH and CDR2 LQKENI. The CDR3 is 17 residues long.

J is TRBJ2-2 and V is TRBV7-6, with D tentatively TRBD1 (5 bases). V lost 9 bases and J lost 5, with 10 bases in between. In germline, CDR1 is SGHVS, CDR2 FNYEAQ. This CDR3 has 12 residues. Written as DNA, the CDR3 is TGTGCCAGTCGACAGCGAACCGGGGAGCTGTTTTTT. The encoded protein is CASRQRTGELFF.

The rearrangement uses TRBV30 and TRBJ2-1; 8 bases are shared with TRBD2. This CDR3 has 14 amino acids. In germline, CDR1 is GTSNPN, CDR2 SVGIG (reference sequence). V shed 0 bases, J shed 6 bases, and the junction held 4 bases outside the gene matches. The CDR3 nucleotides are TGTGCCTGGAGTGTTGACAGCGGGAGCAATGAGCAGTTCTTC. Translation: CAWSVDSGSNEQFF.

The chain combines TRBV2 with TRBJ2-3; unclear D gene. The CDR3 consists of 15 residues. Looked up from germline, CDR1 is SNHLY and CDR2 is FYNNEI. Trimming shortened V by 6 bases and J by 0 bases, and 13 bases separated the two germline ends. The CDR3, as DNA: TGTGCCAGCAGGGGCCCAGCACCCAGCACAGATACGCAGTATTTT. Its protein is CASRGPAPSTDTQYF.

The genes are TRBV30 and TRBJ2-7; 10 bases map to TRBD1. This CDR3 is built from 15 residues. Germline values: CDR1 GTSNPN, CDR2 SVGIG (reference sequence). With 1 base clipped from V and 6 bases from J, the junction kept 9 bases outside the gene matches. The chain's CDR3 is CAWSDDRGREGEQYF. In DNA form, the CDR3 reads TGTGCCTGGAGTGACGACAGGGGGCGCGAAGGCGAGCAGTACTTC.

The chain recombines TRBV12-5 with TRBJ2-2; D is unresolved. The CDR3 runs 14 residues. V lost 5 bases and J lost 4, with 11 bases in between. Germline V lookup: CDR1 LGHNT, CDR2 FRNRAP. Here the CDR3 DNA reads TGTGCTAGTGGTACTTTCCCGGGCACCGGGGAGCTGTTTTTT. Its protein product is CASGTFPGTGELFF.

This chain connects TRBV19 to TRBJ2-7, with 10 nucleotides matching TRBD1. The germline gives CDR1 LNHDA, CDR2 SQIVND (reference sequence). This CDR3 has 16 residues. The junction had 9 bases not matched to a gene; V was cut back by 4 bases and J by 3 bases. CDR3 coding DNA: TGTGCCAGTAGTACATTACCGGGACAGGGGATCTACGAGCAGTACTTC. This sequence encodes CASSTLPGQGIYEQYF.